The following is a TCR beta chain sequence with its context. The data were obtained in a study of shared clonotypes between healthy human individuals. Study donors comprised healthy, HIV-negative adults devoid of recent acute infection or vaccination. Each sorted subset replicate got 200 ng genomic DNA, roughly 27,000 genomes. This table comes from immunoSEQ multiplex PCR, and its TCRdb copy is limited to in-frame clones, with some not included. The sample carries roughly 2,300,000 clones, 80% to 95% recorded once. Germline CDR1 reads KGHSH; CDR2 reads LQKENI. V lost 3 bases and J 6 bases, leaving 11 bases between the germline ends. The CDR3 extends over 13 amino acids.

The chain employs TRBV18 and TRBJ1-2; D unclear. The clonotype was recovered from a man aged 18 to 29 in good health. Some clones in this sample may be carry-over from other donors' samples. What was sequenced was naive CD4+ T cells from PBMCs. Documented subset: CD45RA+ positively selected. This CDR3 reads CASSPQGPDGYTF. As DNA, the CDR3 is TGTGCCAGCTCACCTCAAGGGCCGGATGGCTACACCTTC.